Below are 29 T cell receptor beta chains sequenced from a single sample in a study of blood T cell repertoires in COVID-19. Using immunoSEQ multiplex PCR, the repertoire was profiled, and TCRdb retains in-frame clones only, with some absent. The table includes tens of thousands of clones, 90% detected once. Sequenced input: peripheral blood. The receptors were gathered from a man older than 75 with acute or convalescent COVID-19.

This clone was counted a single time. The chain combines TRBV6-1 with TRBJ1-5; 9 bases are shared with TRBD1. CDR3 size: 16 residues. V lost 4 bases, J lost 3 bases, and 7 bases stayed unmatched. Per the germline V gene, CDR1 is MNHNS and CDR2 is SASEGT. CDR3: CASSVQGASSNQPQHF. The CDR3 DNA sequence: TGTGCCAGCAGTGTACAGGGGGCTTCCTCCAATCAGCCCCAGCATTTT.

CDR3 bases: TGCAGTGCTAGTTCGGGGAGCTCCTATAATTCACCCCTCCACTTT. Its translation: CSASSGSSYNSPLHF. V usage is TRBV20-1 and J usage is TRBJ1-6; D remains ambiguous. The germline CDR1 and CDR2 sequences are DFQATT and SNEGSKA (reference sequence). The CDR3 spans 15 residues. Trimming shortened V by 3 bases and J by 0 bases, and 9 bases separated the two germline ends.

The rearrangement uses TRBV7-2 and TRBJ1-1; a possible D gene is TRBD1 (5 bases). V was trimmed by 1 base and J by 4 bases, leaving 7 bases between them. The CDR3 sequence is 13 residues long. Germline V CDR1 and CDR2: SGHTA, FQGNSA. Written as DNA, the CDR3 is TGTGCCAGCAGCTTAGGACAGACCACTGAAGCTTTCTTT. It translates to CASSLGQTTEAFF.

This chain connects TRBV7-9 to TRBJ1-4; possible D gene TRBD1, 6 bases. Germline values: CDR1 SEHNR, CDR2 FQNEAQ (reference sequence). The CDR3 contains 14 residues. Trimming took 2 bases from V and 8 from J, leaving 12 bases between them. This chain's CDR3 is CASSLLTGGEKLFF. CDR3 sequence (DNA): TGTGCCAGCAGCTTATTGACGGGGGGCGAAAAACTGTTTTTT.

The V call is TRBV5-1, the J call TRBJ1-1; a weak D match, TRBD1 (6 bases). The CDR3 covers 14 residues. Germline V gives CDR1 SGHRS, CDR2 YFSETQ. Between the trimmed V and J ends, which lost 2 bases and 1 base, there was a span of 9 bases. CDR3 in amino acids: CASSFSGANTEAFF. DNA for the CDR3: TGCGCCAGCAGCTTCTCAGGGGCGAACACTGAAGCTTTCTTT.

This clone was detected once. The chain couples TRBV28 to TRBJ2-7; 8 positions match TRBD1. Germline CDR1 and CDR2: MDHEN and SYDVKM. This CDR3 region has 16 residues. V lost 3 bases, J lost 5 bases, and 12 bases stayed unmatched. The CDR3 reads CASSFAAAGGFNEQYF. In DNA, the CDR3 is TGTGCCAGCAGTTTTGCGGCGGCAGGGGGCTTCAACGAGCAGTACTTC.

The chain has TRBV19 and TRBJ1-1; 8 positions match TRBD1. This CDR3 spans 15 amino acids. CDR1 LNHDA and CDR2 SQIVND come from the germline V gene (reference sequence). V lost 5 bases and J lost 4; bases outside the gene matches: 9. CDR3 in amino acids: CASSAQQGVGTEAFF. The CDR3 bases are TGTGCCAGTAGTGCGCAACAGGGGGTAGGCACTGAAGCTTTCTTT. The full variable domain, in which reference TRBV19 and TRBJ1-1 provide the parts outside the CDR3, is DGGITQSPKYLFRKEGQNVTLSCEQNLNHDAMYWYRQDPGQGLRLIYYSQIVNDFQKGDIAEGYSVSREKKESFPLTVTSAQKNPTAFYLCASSAQQGVGTEAFFGQGTRLTVV.

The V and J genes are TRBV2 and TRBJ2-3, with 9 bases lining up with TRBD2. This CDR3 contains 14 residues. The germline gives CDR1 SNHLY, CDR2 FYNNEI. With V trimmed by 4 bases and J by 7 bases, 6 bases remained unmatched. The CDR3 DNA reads TGTGCCAGCAGTGGGCCAGCGGGGGGACATACGCAGTATTTT. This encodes CASSGPAGGHTQYF.

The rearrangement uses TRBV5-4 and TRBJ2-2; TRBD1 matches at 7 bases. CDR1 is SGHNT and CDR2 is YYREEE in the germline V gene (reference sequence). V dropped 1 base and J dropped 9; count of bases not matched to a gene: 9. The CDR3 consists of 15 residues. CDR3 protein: CASSLKGADPRELFF. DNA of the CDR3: TGTGCCAGCAGCTTGAAGGGGGCCGATCCCCGGGAGCTGTTTTTT.

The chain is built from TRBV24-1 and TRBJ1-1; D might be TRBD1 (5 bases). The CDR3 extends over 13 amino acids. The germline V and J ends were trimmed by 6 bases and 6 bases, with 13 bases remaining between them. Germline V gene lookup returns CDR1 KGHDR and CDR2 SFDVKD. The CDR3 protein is CATSMGGKAEAFF. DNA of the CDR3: TGTGCCACCAGTATGGGGGGAAAGGCTGAAGCTTTCTTT.

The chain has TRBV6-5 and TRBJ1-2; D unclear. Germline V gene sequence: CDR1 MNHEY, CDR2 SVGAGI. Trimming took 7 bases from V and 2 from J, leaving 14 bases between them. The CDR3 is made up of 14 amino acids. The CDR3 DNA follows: TGTGCCAGCAATCCAACCCGGGAGAACTATGGCTACACCTTC. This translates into CASNPTRENYGYTF.

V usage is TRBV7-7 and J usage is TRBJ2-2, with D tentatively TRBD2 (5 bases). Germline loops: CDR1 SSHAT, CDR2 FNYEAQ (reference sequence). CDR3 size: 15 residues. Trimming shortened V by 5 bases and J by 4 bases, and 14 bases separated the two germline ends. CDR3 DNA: TGTGCCAGCAGCCCGGGTCTAGCAGTCACCGGGGAGCTGTTTTTT. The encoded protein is CASSPGLAVTGELFF.

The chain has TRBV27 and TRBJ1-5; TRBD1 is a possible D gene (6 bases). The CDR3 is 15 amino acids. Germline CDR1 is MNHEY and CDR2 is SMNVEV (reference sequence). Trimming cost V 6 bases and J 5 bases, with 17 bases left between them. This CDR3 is CASRLRGPPYQPQHF. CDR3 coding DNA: TGTGCCAGCAGATTGCGGGGGCCCCCATATCAGCCCCAGCATTTT.

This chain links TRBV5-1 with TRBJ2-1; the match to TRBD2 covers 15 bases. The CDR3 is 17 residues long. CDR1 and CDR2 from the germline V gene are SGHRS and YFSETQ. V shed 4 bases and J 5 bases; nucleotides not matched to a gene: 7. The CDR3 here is CASSPGLAGGQNNEQFF. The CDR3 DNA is TGCGCCAGCAGCCCGGGACTAGCGGGGGGACAGAACAATGAGCAGTTCTTC.

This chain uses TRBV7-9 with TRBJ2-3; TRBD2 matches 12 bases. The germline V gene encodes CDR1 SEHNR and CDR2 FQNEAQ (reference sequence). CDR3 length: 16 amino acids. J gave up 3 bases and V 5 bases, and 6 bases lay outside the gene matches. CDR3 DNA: TGTGCCAGCAGCCAAAGGACTAGCGGGGTTACAGATACGCAGTATTTT. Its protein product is CASSQRTSGVTDTQYF. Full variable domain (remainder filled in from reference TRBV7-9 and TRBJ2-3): DTGVSQNPRHKITKRGQNVTFRCDPISEHNRLYWYRQTLGQGPEFLTYFQNEAQLEKSRLLSDRFSAERPKGSFSTLEIQRTEQGDSAMYLCASSQRTSGVTDTQYFGPGTRLTVL.

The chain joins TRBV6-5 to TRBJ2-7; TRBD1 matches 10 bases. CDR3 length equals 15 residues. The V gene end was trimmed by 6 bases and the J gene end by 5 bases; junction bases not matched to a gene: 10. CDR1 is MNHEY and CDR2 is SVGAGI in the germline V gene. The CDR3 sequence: CASSQLGTGVDEQYF. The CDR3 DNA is TGTGCCAGCAGCCAACTCGGGACAGGGGTGGACGAGCAGTACTTC.

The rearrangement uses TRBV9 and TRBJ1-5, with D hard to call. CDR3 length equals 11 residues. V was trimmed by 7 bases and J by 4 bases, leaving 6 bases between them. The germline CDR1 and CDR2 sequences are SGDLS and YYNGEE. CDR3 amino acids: CASGLNQPQHF. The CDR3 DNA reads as TGTGCCAGCGGGCTGAATCAGCCCCAGCATTTT. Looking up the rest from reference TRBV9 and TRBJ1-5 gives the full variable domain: DSGVTQTPKHLITATGQRVTLRCSPRSGDLSVYWYQQSLDQGLQFLIQYYNGEERAKGNILERFSAQQFPDLHSELNLSSLELGDSALYFCASGLNQPQHFGDGTRLSIL.

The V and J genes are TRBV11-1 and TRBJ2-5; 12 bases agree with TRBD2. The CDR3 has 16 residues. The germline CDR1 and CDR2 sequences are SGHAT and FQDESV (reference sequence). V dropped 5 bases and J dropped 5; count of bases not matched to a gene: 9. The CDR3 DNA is TGTGCCAGCAGCCCGGGACTAGCGGGTGCCGGGGAGACCCAGTACTTC. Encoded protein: CASSPGLAGAGETQYF. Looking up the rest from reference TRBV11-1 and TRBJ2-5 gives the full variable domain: EAEVAQSPRYKITEKSQAVAFWCDPISGHATLYWYRQILGQGPELLVQFQDESVVDDSQLPKDRFSAERLKGVDSTLKIQPAELGDSAMYLCASSPGLAGAGETQYFGPGTRLLVL.

The CDR3 DNA reads as TGTGCCAGCAGCGTAGCTATGGGGAACGGGGGGCTCGACGAGCAGTACTTC. Amino acids: CASSVAMGNGGLDEQYF. The gene calls are TRBV9 and TRBJ2-7; D might be TRBD2 (7 bases). Trimming took 0 bases from V and 5 from J, leaving 21 bases between them. Germline loops: CDR1 SGDLS, CDR2 YYNGEE. The CDR3 totals 17 residues. Full variable domain (remainder filled in from reference TRBV9 and TRBJ2-7): DSGVTQTPKHLITATGQRVTLRCSPRSGDLSVYWYQQSLDQGLQFLIQYYNGEERAKGNILERFSAQQFPDLHSELNLSSLELGDSALYFCASSVAMGNGGLDEQYFGPGTRLTVT.

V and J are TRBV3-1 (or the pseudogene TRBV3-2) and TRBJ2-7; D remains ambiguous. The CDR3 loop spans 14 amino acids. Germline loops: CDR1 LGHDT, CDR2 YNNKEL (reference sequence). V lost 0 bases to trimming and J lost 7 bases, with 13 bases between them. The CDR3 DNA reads TGTGCCAGCAGCCAAGAAAACCGCGTTCGGGAGCAGTACTTC. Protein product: CASSQENRVREQYF.

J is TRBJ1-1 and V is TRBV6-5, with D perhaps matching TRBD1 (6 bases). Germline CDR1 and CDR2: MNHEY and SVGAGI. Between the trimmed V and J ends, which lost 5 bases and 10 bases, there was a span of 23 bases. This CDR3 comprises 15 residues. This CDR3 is CASSPNLVRGGRAFF. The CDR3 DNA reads TGTGCCAGCAGTCCGAATCTAGTCAGGGGTGGTCGAGCTTTCTTT.

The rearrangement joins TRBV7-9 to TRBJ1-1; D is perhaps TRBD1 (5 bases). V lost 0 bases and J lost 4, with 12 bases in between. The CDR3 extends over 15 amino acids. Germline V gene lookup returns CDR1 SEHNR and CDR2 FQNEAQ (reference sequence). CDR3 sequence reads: CASSLARQGSTEAFF. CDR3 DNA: TGTGCCAGCAGCTTAGCTCGGCAGGGATCCACTGAAGCTTTCTTT.

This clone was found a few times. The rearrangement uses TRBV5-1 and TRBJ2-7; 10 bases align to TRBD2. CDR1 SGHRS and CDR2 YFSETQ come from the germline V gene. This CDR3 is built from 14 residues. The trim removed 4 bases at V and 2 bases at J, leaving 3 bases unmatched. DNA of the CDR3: TGCGCCAGCAGCCCTAGCGGGGGACCCTACGAGCAGTACTTC. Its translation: CASSPSGGPYEQYF.

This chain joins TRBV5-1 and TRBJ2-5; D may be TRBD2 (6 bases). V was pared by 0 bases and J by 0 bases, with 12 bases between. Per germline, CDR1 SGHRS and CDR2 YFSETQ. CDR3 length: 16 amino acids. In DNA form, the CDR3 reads TGCGCCAGCAGCTTGGCCGGCGGGGCTAACCAAGAGACCCAGTACTTC. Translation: CASSLAGGANQETQYF.

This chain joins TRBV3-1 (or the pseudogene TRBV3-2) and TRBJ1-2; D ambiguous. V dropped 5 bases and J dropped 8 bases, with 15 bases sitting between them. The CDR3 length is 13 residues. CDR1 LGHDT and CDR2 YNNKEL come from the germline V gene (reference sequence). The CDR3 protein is CASSGDGSGGYTF. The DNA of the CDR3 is TGTGCCAGCAGCGGAGACGGAAGTGGGGGCTACACCTTC.

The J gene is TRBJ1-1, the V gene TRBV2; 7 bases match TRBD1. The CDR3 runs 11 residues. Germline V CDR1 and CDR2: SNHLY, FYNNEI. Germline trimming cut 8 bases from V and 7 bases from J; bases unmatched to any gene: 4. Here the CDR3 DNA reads TGTGCCAGCTTGGGACAGCTTGAAGCTTTCTTT. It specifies CASLGQLEAFF. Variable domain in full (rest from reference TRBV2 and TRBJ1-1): EPEVTQTPSHQVTQMGQEVILRCVPISNHLYFYWYRQILGQKVEFLVSFYNNEISEKSEIFDDQFSVERPDGSNFTLKIRSTKLEDSAMYFCASLGQLEAFFGQGTRLTVV.

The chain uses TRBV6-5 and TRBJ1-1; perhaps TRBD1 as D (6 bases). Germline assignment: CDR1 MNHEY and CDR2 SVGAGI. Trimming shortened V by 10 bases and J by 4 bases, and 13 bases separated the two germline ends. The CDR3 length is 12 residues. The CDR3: CAIRQGPTEAFF. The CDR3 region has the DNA TGTGCCATCCGTCAGGGGCCCACTGAAGCTTTCTTT.

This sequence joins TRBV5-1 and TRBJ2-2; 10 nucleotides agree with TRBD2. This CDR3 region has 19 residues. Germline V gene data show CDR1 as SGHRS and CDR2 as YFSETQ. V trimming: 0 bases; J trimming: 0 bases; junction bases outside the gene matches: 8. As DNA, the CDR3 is TGCGCCAGCAGCTTGGTGCCTAGCGGGGGCTACGCGAACACCGGGGAGCTGTTTTTT. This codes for CASSLVPSGGYANTGELFF.

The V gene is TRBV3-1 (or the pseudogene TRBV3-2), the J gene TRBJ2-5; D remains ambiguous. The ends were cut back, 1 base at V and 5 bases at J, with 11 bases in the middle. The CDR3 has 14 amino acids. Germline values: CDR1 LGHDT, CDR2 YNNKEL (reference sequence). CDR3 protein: CASSQVSVSETQYF. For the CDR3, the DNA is TGTGCCAGCAGCCAAGTTTCCGTTTCGGAGACCCAGTACTTC.